A selection of T cell receptor beta chains follows, all from one sample in a study of monozygotic twins with inflammatory bowel disease. Reanalyzing the 5' RACE reads, TCRdb keeps one entry per CDR3 protein, without DNA. Its clone listing holds about 300,000 distinct CDR3 sequences. Sequencing was carried out using blood. Receptors originate from a human donor with ulcerative colitis or Crohn's disease, or a healthy co-twin of an affected twin (not recorded which). The CDR3 runs from the conserved cysteine through the conserved F or W.

15,TRBJ2-7,TRBV25-1,CASSENGIISREQYF
14,TRBJ1-2,TRBV28,CASSPGQRNYGYTF
15,TRBJ1-5,TRBV19,CASSDDRGGRGPQHF
15,TRBJ2-3,TRBV10-3,CAISERTSGTDTQYF
16,TRBJ2-1,TRBV19,CASRTNRDRGRNEQFF
17,TRBJ2-1,TRBV27,CASRRTNSGGRYNEQFF
11,TRBJ2-7,TRBV6-1,CASRTAYEQYF
15,TRBJ1-6,TRBV15,CATSRDLGVNSPLHF
14,TRBJ1-2,TRBV4-3,CASSQDTSNYGYTF
17,TRBJ2-5,TRBV5-5,CASSTDVLGLNQETQYF
18,TRBJ2-3,TRBV24-1,CATSDPAAKGGAADTQYF
15,TRBJ1-6,TRBV6-1,CASSVWDPRDSPLHF
15,TRBJ1-2,TRBV6-2/TRBV6-3,CASSRTGTASHGYTF
15,TRBJ2-4,TRBV7-9,CASSLGTGTKNIQYF
13,TRBJ1-2,TRBV29-1,CSVTGGYDYGYTF
14,TRBJ1-4,TRBV5-4,CASSLNRDGEKLFF